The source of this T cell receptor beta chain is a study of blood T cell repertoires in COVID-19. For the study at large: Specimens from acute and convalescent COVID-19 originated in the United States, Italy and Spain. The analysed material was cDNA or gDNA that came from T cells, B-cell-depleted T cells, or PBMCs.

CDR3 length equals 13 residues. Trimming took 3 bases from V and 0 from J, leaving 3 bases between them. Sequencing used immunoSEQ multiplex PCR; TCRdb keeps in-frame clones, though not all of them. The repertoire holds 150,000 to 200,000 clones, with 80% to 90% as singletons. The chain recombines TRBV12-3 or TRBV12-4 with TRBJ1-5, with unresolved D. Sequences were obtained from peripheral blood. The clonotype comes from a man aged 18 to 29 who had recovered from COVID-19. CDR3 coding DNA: TGTGCCAGCAGTTTCAATAGCAATCAGCCCCAGCATTTT. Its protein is CASSFNSNQPQHF.